Shown below are 18 T cell receptor beta chains from a single sample sequenced in a study of blood T cell repertoires in COVID-19. Clones were sequenced by immunoSEQ multiplex PCR, and TCRdb holds only the in-frame ones, with some missing. The repertoire has roughly 200,000 clones, around nine tenths of them found once; the top ten carry about 4.7%. Sequenced material: PBMCs or T cells enriched from blood (not recorded which). The source is a woman in her twenties or thirties who had been exposed to COVID-19.

CDR3 in amino acids: CATSRGHRTQGAFF. In DNA form, the CDR3 reads TGTGCCACCAGCAGAGGACACAGGACCCAGGGAGCTTTCTTT. The gene calls are TRBV15 and TRBJ1-1; D might be TRBD1 (5 bases). Trimming stripped 1 base from V and 10 bases from J, with 16 bases between. CDR1 and CDR2 from the germline V gene are LNHNV and YYDKDF (reference sequence). The CDR3 is 14 amino acids.

A single count supports this clone. This rearrangement joins TRBV29-1 to TRBJ2-5; perhaps TRBD2 as D (6 bases). The CDR3 is made up of 14 amino acids. Trimming took off 3 bases at V and 7 bases at J, with 18 bases between the two ends. The germline gives CDR1 SQVTM, CDR2 ANQGSEA. The CDR3 reads CSVDWLPWGGTQYF. The DNA of the CDR3 is TGCAGCGTTGATTGGCTCCCGTGGGGAGGGACCCAGTACTTC.

This chain uses TRBV3-1 (or the pseudogene TRBV3-2) with TRBJ1-1; D is unresolved. V was trimmed by 0 bases and J by 1 base, leaving 6 bases between them. Germline lookup yields CDR1 LGHDT and CDR2 YNNKEL (reference sequence). This CDR3 spans 14 amino acids. The CDR3 DNA is TGTGCCAGCAGCCAAGAGGGCCAGAACACTGAAGCTTTCTTT. Translating gives CASSQEGQNTEAFF.

V usage is TRBV14 and J usage is TRBJ1-2; maybe TRBD1 (6 bases). Germline-derived CDR1 and CDR2 are SGHDN and FVKESK. The CDR3 contains 14 residues. The V and J ends lost 4 bases and 2 bases respectively, with 11 bases between them. The CDR3 DNA follows: TGTGCCAGCAGCCTGGGCAGGGGAAACTATGGCTACACCTTC. As protein: CASSLGRGNYGYTF.

V and J are TRBV19 and TRBJ2-7, with a tentative D call TRBD1 (6 bases). Germline lookup yields CDR1 LNHDA and CDR2 SQIVND (reference sequence). The CDR3 covers 17 residues. V gave up 4 bases and J gave up 2 bases, with 21 bases separating them. CDR3 loop: CASSTARTGIFPYEQYF. The CDR3 coding sequence is TGTGCCAGTAGTACAGCCCGCACAGGGATATTTCCCTACGAGCAGTACTTC.

A few counts support this clone. The chain couples TRBV2 to TRBJ1-6; possibly TRBD1 for D (6 bases). Trimming removed 6 bases at V and 9 bases at J, with 15 bases between. The CDR3 is 14 residues long. Germline lookup yields CDR1 SNHLY and CDR2 FYNNEI. Here the CDR3 DNA reads TGTGCCAGCAGCGGACAGTCTTTCACTTCACCCCTCCACTTT. This sequence encodes CASSGQSFTSPLHF.

The rearrangement joins TRBV5-5 to TRBJ1-1; D gene uncertain. Germline values: CDR1 SGHKS, CDR2 YYEKEE (reference sequence). Trimming took 2 bases from V and 4 from J, leaving 12 bases between them. This CDR3 is built from 14 residues. CDR3: CASSLVGPGTEAFF. As DNA, the CDR3 is TGTGCCAGCAGCTTAGTAGGCCCGGGCACTGAAGCTTTCTTT.

V is TRBV25-1 and J is TRBJ1-4; D not certain. The CDR3 is 13 amino acids. V shed 5 bases and J shed 2 bases, with 6 bases lying between them. Germline V gives CDR1 MGHDK, CDR2 SYGVNS. The CDR3: CASSMQTNEKLFF. The DNA of the CDR3 is TGTGCCAGCAGTATGCAGACTAATGAAAAACTGTTTTTT.

This clone was observed at least ten times. This chain links TRBV30 with TRBJ1-3; tentative D call: TRBD1 (5 bases). From germline, CDR1 is GTSNPN and CDR2 SVGIG (reference sequence). CDR3 length: 15 residues. The ends were cut back, 0 bases at V and 1 base at J, with 10 bases in the middle. In DNA form, the CDR3 reads TGTGCCTGGAGTGTAAAAGGGGCGTCTGGAAACACCATATATTTT. Encoded protein: CAWSVKGASGNTIYF.

The CDR3 DNA reads TGTGCCAGCAGTTACTCGAGCAGGTCTCCCCATGGCTACACCTTC. This encodes CASSYSSRSPHGYTF. J is TRBJ1-2 and V is TRBV6-5; unclear D gene. Trimming shortened V by 0 bases and J by 6 bases, and 14 bases separated the two germline ends. Germline assignment: CDR1 MNHEY and CDR2 SVGAGI. This CDR3 contains 15 residues.

The V gene is TRBV28, the J gene TRBJ1-6; possibly TRBD1 for D (6 bases). Trimming stripped 4 bases from V and 3 bases from J, with 10 bases between. The CDR3 loop spans 15 amino acids. Germline CDR1 and CDR2: MDHEN and SYDVKM. CDR3 nucleotides: TGTGCCAGCAGTTCGCCGACAGGCTATAATTCACCCCTCCACTTT. Translating gives CASSSPTGYNSPLHF.

The chain is built from TRBV2 and TRBJ1-1; tentatively, D is TRBD1 (6 bases). The CDR3 runs 14 residues. V lost 6 bases to trimming and J lost 3 bases, with 14 bases between them. Germline lookup yields CDR1 SNHLY and CDR2 FYNNEI. CDR3 nucleotides: TGTGCCAGCAGAGAGGGGGTAGTGGACACTGAAGCTTTCTTT. Protein sequence: CASREGVVDTEAFF.

The chain combines TRBV19 with TRBJ1-5; maybe TRBD1 (6 bases). V was trimmed by 4 bases and J by 9 bases, leaving 13 bases between them. This CDR3 is 13 amino acids long. CDR1 is LNHDA, CDR2 SQIVND, per germline (reference sequence). DNA of the CDR3: TGTGCCAGTAGTACCGATATACAGGGGCCCCAGCATTTT. Translated: CASSTDIQGPQHF.

The rearrangement joins TRBV3-1 (or the pseudogene TRBV3-2) to TRBJ1-2; D gene uncertain. CDR1 and CDR2 from the germline V gene are LGHDT and YNNKEL (reference sequence). The CDR3 consists of 16 residues. V gave up 4 bases and J gave up 1 base, with 16 bases separating them. The CDR3 DNA sequence: TGTGCCAGCAGCCCCCGCAGACCACAGATTAACTATGGCTACACCTTC. Amino acid sequence: CASSPRRPQINYGYTF.

The rearrangement uses TRBV7-9 and TRBJ2-7, with D perhaps TRBD1 (5 bases). Trimming took off 5 bases at V and 0 bases at J, with 14 bases between the two ends. Germline CDR1 reads SEHNR; CDR2 reads FQNEAQ (reference sequence). The CDR3 is 15 amino acids. The CDR3 protein is CASSNPRESSYEQYF. The CDR3 DNA reads TGTGCCAGCAGCAATCCCAGGGAAAGCTCCTACGAGCAGTACTTC. Complete variable domain (other parts from reference TRBV7-9 and TRBJ2-7): DTGVSQNPRHKITKRGQNVTFRCDPISEHNRLYWYRQTLGQGPEFLTYFQNEAQLEKSRLLSDRFSAERPKGSFSTLEIQRTEQGDSAMYLCASSNPRESSYEQYFGPGTRLTVT.

In DNA, the CDR3 is TGCGCCAGCAGCTTGGAAGGACAGTTCTATAATTCACCCCTCCACTTT. Its protein product is CASSLEGQFYNSPLHF. The rearrangement uses TRBV5-1 and TRBJ1-6; perhaps TRBD1 as D (6 bases). This CDR3 is built from 16 residues. Looked up from germline, CDR1 is SGHRS and CDR2 is YFSETQ. Trimming shortened V by 0 bases and J by 3 bases, and 10 bases separated the two germline ends.

This chain connects TRBV18 to TRBJ1-3, with D hard to call. Germline CDR1 and CDR2: KGHSH and LQKENI. This CDR3 has 17 amino acids. The V gene lost 6 bases and the J gene lost 1 base, with 19 bases spanning the gap. CDR3 nucleotide sequence: TGTGCCAGCTCCTCGTCGGTGGGAGACGCTTCTGGAAACACCATATATTTT. Amino acid sequence: CASSSSVGDASGNTIYF.

The chain is built from TRBV27 and TRBJ2-5; 8 nucleotides match TRBD1. V gave up 4 bases and J gave up 5 bases; unmatched junction bases: 6. The CDR3 consists of 14 residues. Germline CDR1 reads MNHEY; CDR2 reads SMNVEV (reference sequence). CDR3 bases: TGTGCCAGCAGTTCGGGTCACAGGGGGGAGACCCAGTACTTC. Protein product: CASSSGHRGETQYF.